This TCR beta chain was sequenced during a study of technical replicates of blood from a handful of donors. Sequenced by immunoSEQ multiplex PCR; TCRdb stores in-frame clones only, minus some. This repertoire shows about 98,000 clones, approximately 94% found once; its top ten account for less than 0.25%. V lost 1 base, J lost 0 bases, and 6 bases lay in between. The germline gives CDR1 SEHNR, CDR2 FQNEAQ (reference sequence). The CDR3 covers 14 residues. This clonotype was sampled from a human donor in good health. The sequenced sample was T cells isolated from PBMCs. This chain links TRBV7-9 with TRBJ1-1; D possibly corresponds to TRBD1 (5 bases). The CDR3 sequence is CASSLGQMNTEAFF. The CDR3 nucleotides are TGTGCCAGCAGCTTAGGACAGATGAACACTGAAGCTTTCTTT.